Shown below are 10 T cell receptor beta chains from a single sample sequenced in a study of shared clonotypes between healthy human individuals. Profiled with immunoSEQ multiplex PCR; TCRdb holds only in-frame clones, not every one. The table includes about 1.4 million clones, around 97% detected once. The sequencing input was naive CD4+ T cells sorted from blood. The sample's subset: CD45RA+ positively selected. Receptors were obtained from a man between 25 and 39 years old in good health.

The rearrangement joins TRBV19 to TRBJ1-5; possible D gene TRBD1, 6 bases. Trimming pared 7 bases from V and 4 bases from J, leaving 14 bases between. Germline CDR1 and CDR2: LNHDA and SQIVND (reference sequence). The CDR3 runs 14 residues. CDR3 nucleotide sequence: TGTGCCAGTAAGAATGACAGGCAAAATCAGCCCCAGCATTTT. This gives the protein CASKNDRQNQPQHF.

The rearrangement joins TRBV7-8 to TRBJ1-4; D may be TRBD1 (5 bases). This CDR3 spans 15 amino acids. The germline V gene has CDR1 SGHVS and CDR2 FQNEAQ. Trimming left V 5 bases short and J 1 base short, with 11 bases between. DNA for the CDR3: TGTGCCAGCAGCCAAAACGGGGGAACTAATGAAAAACTGTTTTTT. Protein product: CASSQNGGTNEKLFF.

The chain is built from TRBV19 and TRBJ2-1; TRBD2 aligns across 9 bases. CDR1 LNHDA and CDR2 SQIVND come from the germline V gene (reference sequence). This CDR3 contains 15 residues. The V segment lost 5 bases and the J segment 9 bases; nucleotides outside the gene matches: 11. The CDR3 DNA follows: TGTGCCAGTAGTTCCTTTAGCGGGAGCCCGGTTGAGCAGTTCTTC. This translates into CASSSFSGSPVEQFF.

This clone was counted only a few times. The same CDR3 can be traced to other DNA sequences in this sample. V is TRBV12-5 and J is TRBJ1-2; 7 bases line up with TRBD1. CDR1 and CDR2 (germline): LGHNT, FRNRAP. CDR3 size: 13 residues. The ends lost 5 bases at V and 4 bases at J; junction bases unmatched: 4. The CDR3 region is CASGLGGGYGYTF. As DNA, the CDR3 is TGTGCTAGTGGTCTAGGGGGCGGCTATGGCTACACCTTC.

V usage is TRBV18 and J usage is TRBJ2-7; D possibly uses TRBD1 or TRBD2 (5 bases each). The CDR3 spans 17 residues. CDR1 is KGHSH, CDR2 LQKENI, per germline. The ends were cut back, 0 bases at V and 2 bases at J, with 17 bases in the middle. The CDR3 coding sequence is TGTGCCAGCTCACCACCTTTTGTTGGGGACGGACCCTACGAGCAGTACTTC. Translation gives CASSPPFVGDGPYEQYF. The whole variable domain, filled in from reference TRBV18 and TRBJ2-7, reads NAGVMQNPRHLVRRRGQEARLRCSPMKGHSHVYWYRQLPEEGLKFMVYLQKENIIDESGMPKERFSAEFPKEGPSILRIQQVVRGDSAAYFCASSPPFVGDGPYEQYFGPGTRLTVT.

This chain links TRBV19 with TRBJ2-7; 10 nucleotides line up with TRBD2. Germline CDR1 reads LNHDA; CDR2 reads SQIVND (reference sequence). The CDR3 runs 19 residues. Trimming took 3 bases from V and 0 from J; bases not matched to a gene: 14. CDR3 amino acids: CASSMHLASGSSSSYEQYF. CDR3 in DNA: TGTGCCAGTAGTATGCATTTGGCTAGCGGGAGTTCTAGCTCCTACGAGCAGTACTTC.

CDR3 sequence (DNA): TGCGCCAGCAGCCAATTTCCCGGGGGTGGGGATGAGCAGTTCTTC. Translating gives CASSQFPGGGDEQFF. The chain couples TRBV4-1 to TRBJ2-1, with a tentative D call TRBD2 (6 bases). The V end lost 2 bases, the J end lost 8 bases, and 16 bases lay between the germline ends. From germline, CDR1 is MGHRA and CDR2 YSYEKL. This CDR3 contains 15 residues.

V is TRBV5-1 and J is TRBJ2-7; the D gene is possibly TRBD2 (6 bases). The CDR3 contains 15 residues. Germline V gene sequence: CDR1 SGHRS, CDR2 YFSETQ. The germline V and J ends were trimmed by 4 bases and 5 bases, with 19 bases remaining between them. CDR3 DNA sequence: TGCGCCAGCAGCATGAGGCCTCGGGAGTCCGACGAGCAGTACTTC. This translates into CASSMRPRESDEQYF.

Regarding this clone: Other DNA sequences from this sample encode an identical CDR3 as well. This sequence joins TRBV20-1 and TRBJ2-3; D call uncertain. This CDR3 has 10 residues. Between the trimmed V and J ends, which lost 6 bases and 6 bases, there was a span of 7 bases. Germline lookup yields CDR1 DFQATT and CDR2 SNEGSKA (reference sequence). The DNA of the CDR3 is TGCAGTGCCAGAAGGGATACGCAGTATTTT. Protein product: CSARRDTQYF.

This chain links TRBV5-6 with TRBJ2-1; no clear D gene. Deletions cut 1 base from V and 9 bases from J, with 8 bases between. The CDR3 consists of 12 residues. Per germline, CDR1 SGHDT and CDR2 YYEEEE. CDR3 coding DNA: TGTGCCAGCAGCTTGCCCTCGGGTGAGCAGTTCTTC. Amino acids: CASSLPSGEQFF.